The 13 T cell receptor beta chains below were found in one sample sequenced in a study of T cells after somatic rescue of genetic block. Clones were read by immunoSEQ multiplex PCR, and TCRdb kept only the in-frame ones, dropping some. The table shows 110,000 or so clones, with over 80% occurring only once. The sample was peripheral blood mononuclear cells (PBMCs). These receptors were obtained from a woman between 18 and 29 years old.

This clone was counted a single time. The V gene is TRBV10-3, the J gene TRBJ1-1; 8 nucleotides agree with TRBD1. From germline, CDR1 is ENHRY and CDR2 SYGVKD. Trimming took 4 bases from V and 4 from J; bases not matched to a gene: 2. The CDR3 contains 13 residues. The CDR3 nucleotides read TGTGCCATCAGTGTAGGGACAGGCACTGAAGCTTTCTTT. Translating it yields CAISVGTGTEAFF.

This chain links TRBV19 with TRBJ2-7; D remains ambiguous. V was cut by 3 bases and J by 7 bases, with 13 bases left in between. The CDR3 is 13 amino acids. Germline loops: CDR1 LNHDA, CDR2 SQIVND (reference sequence). CDR3 protein: CASSMGSVIEQYF. The CDR3 region has the DNA TGTGCCAGTAGTATGGGTTCCGTGATTGAGCAGTACTTC.

For the CDR3, the DNA is TGTGCCAGCTCACCCTCCGGGACAGGGGGAGAGACCCAGTACTTC. Translated, it gives CASSPSGTGGETQYF. The rearrangement links TRBV18 to TRBJ2-5; 11 bases match TRBD1. The length of the CDR3 is 15 residues. The junction had 4 bases not matched to a gene; V was cut back by 3 bases and J by 4 bases. Germline CDR1 reads KGHSH; CDR2 reads LQKENI. The full variable domain, rest sourced from reference TRBV18 and TRBJ2-5, is NAGVMQNPRHLVRRRGQEARLRCSPMKGHSHVYWYRQLPEEGLKFMVYLQKENIIDESGMPKERFSAEFPKEGPSILRIQQVVRGDSAAYFCASSPSGTGGETQYFGPGTRLLVL.

The chain carries TRBV10-3 and TRBJ1-1; D ambiguous. The CDR3 length is 13 residues. Trimming removed 6 bases from V and 5 bases from J, with 13 bases in between. The germline V gene has CDR1 ENHRY and CDR2 SYGVKD. Here the CDR3 reads CAIREGQPTEAFF. In nucleotides, the CDR3 is TGTGCCATCAGGGAAGGTCAGCCGACTGAAGCTTTCTTT.

This clone was recorded once. This chain connects TRBV27 to TRBJ2-4; D tentatively reads TRBD1 or TRBD2 (5 bases each). V lost 3 bases to trimming and J lost 4 bases, with 13 bases between them. Per the germline V gene, CDR1 is MNHEY and CDR2 is SMNVEV (reference sequence). CDR3 length equals 15 residues. The CDR3 here is CASSLGIREKNIQYF. The CDR3 DNA reads TGTGCCAGCAGTTTGGGTATCAGGGAGAAAAACATTCAGTACTTC.

This clone was detected once. The chain combines TRBV7-9 with TRBJ2-3, with 13 nucleotides matching TRBD2. This CDR3 is built from 16 residues. CDR1 and CDR2 (germline): SEHNR, FQNEAQ (reference sequence). The V segment lost 4 bases and the J segment 2 bases; nucleotides outside the gene matches: 3. CDR3 amino acids: CASSSGTSGATDTQYF. The CDR3 region has the DNA TGTGCCAGCAGCTCGGGGACTAGCGGGGCCACAGATACGCAGTATTTT.

The chain is built from TRBV4-1 and TRBJ1-3; possibly TRBD1 for D (5 bases). Germline-derived CDR1 and CDR2 are MGHRA and YSYEKL. The CDR3 is 15 residues long. Trimming stripped 5 bases from V and 0 bases from J, with 11 bases between. The CDR3 DNA reads TGCGCCAGCAGCGGAGCCGACAGCTCTGGAAACACCATATATTTT. It specifies CASSGADSSGNTIYF.

The chain links TRBV6-5 to TRBJ1-5; 9 positions agree with TRBD1. After removal of 6 bases from V and 5 bases from J, the junction contained 5 bases not matched to a gene. The germline V gene encodes CDR1 MNHEY and CDR2 SVGAGI. CDR3 size: 14 residues. This CDR3 reads CASSPGQGHQPQHF. In DNA, the CDR3 is TGTGCCAGCAGCCCGGGACAGGGCCATCAGCCCCAGCATTTT.

The chain is built from TRBV5-8 and TRBJ1-1; 10 bases agree with TRBD1. Germline lookup yields CDR1 SGHTS and CDR2 YDEGEE. The CDR3 spans 17 residues. The junction had 11 bases not matched to a gene; V was cut back by 3 bases and J by 3 bases. DNA of the CDR3: TGTGCCAGCAGCTCGGGACAGGGGACGGCAATGGACACTGAAGCTTTCTTT. Its protein is CASSSGQGTAMDTEAFF. The full variable domain, with the rest looked up from reference TRBV5-8 and TRBJ1-1, is EAGVTQSPTHLIKTRGQQATLRCSPISGHTSVYWYQQALGLGLQFLLWYDEGEERNRGNFPPRFSGRQFPNYSSELNVNALELEDSALYLCASSSGQGTAMDTEAFFGQGTRLTVV.

The chain carries TRBV4-3 and TRBJ2-2; TRBD2 agrees at 10 bases. The CDR3 is 17 residues long. J lost 4 bases, V lost 3 bases, and 8 bases had no gene match. From germline, CDR1 is LGHNA and CDR2 YSLEER. This CDR3 is CASSQTLAGVGTGELFF. The DNA of the CDR3 is TGCGCCAGCAGCCAGACCCTAGCGGGGGTGGGCACCGGGGAGCTGTTTTTT.

V gene TRBV4-3 combines with J gene TRBJ1-2; the D is unclear. V was clipped by 2 bases and J by 3 bases, with 13 bases between them. This CDR3 is 15 amino acids long. CDR1 LGHNA and CDR2 YSLEER come from the germline V gene. The CDR3 sequence: CASSQFGREDYGYTF. DNA of the CDR3: TGCGCCAGCAGCCAATTTGGAAGGGAGGACTATGGCTACACCTTC.

V usage is TRBV7-2 and J usage is TRBJ1-4; D unclear. Trimming cost V 1 base and J 7 bases, with 10 bases left between them. Germline loops: CDR1 SGHTA, CDR2 FQGNSA. The CDR3 sequence is 14 residues long. As DNA, the CDR3 is TGTGCCAGCAGCTTAGACTGGGTGGGTGAAAAACTGTTTTTT. Translating gives CASSLDWVGEKLFF.

The chain is built from TRBV7-3 and TRBJ2-3; D is uncertain. Germline V gene sequence: CDR1 SGHTA, CDR2 FQGTGA. Trimming removed 9 bases from V and 1 base from J, with 11 bases in between. The CDR3 contains 13 residues. The CDR3 DNA sequence: TGTGCCAGTCGGCTGGCTGGCACAGATACGCAGTATTTT. Protein product: CASRLAGTDTQYF.